Each of the 31 T cell receptor beta chains below was sequenced from the same sample in a study of spatial heterogeneity in lung cancer. Study conclusions and caveats: Counts of expanded intratumoral alpha and beta TCRs tracked tumor mutation counts.

A single record per CDR3 protein comes from TCRdb applying MiXCR to the 5' RACE reads. The repertoire has 8,500 to 10,000 distinct CDR3 sequences, approximately 54% of them found once; the top ten carry 25% to 35%. No cognate antigen is known for these TCRs. The time point was: sample taken at primary tumor resection. The sample was lung tumor tissue, taken at surgery. The receptors derive from a female donor with early-stage non-small cell lung cancer.

By sample share, this clonotype is medium-sized. The rearrangement joins TRBV6-5 to TRBJ1-5; D is ambiguous. The CDR3 totals 13 residues. The V end was cut by 6 bases, the J end by 6 bases, with 12 bases between. Germline assignment: CDR1 MNHEY and CDR2 SVGAGI. The DNA of the CDR3 is TGTGCCAGCAGAGGAGGCTTGGGTCAGCCCCAGCATTTT. This codes for CASRGGLGQPQHF.

This clonotype was detected only once. V and J are TRBV5-8 and TRBJ1-6, with D tentatively TRBD1 (5 bases). CDR3 size: 13 residues. Trimming shortened V by 7 bases and J by 9 bases, and 14 bases separated the two germline ends. Per the germline V gene, CDR1 is SGHTS and CDR2 is YDEGEE. CDR3 coding DNA: TGTGCCAGCCAGAGTGGGGGAAGTTCACCCCTCCACTTT. Encoded protein: CASQSGGSSPLHF.

This clonotype qualifies as large. V and J are TRBV11-2 and TRBJ2-3, with D tentatively TRBD2 (6 bases). Trimming removed 4 bases at V and 6 bases at J, with 17 bases between. This CDR3 contains 15 residues. Germline V gene sequence: CDR1 SGHAT, CDR2 FQNNGV. CDR3 in DNA: TGTGCCAGCAGCTCCCGGGTCTTGGCGGGGGATACGCAGTATTTT. This sequence encodes CASSSRVLAGDTQYF.

This chain connects TRBV10-3 to TRBJ2-6; D unresolved. This CDR3 region has 14 residues. Trimming took 6 bases from V and 4 from J, leaving 10 bases between them. Germline CDR1 and CDR2: ENHRY and SYGVKD. The CDR3: CAISGSKGANVLTF. CDR3 nucleotides: TGTGCCATCAGCGGTTCGAAAGGGGCCAACGTCCTGACTTTC.

V usage is TRBV4-2 and J usage is TRBJ2-2, with a weak D call TRBD2 (7 bases). The CDR3 covers 15 residues. The ends were cut back, 1 base at V and 7 bases at J, with 13 bases in the middle. Looked up from germline, CDR1 is LGHNA and CDR2 is YNFKEQ. In nucleotides, the CDR3 is TGTGCCAGCAGCCAAGTAGGGGGGGCAAACGGGGAGCTGTTTTTT. This codes for CASSQVGGANGELFF.

This clonotype qualifies as medium-sized. This chain connects TRBV20-1 to TRBJ2-1; 11 bases fit TRBD1. The germline V gene has CDR1 DFQATT and CDR2 SNEGSKA (reference sequence). The CDR3 covers 14 residues. J lost 10 bases, V lost 6 bases, and 11 bases had no gene match. CDR3 nucleotide sequence: TGCAGTGCCCGCGTGCGGACAGGGGGCGGGGAGCAGTTCTTC. This translates into CSARVRTGGGEQFF.

This chain links TRBV3-1 with TRBJ1-2, with 9 bases fitting TRBD1. CDR3 length: 15 residues. Per germline, CDR1 LGHDT and CDR2 YNNKEL (reference sequence). Trimming cost V 2 bases and J 6 bases; bases outside gene matches: 7. The CDR3 reads CASSQTLGTGNGYTF. Written as DNA, the CDR3 is TGTGCCAGCAGCCAAACCCTAGGGACAGGGAATGGCTACACCTTC.

The V call is TRBV15, the J call TRBJ2-1; 11 bases align to TRBD1. Germline CDR1 and CDR2: LNHNV and YYDKDF (reference sequence). This CDR3 spans 15 amino acids. Trimming took 6 bases from V and 7 from J; bases not matched to a gene: 8. This CDR3 is CATRVLGTGGNEQFF. The CDR3 DNA is TGTGCCACCAGGGTACTAGGGACAGGGGGGAATGAGCAGTTCTTC.

This clonotype was observed a few times. The genes are TRBV11-2 and TRBJ2-7; D unclear. The CDR3 spans 12 residues. The V and J ends lost 3 bases and 5 bases respectively, with 8 bases between them. Germline CDR1 and CDR2: SGHAT and FQNNGV. The CDR3 sequence is CASSFARDEQYF. CDR3 in DNA: TGTGCCAGCAGCTTCGCCCGGGACGAGCAGTACTTC.

This rearrangement joins TRBV10-3 to TRBJ1-1; no firm D call. The length of the CDR3 is 11 residues. Germline V gives CDR1 ENHRY, CDR2 SYGVKD. Trimming shortened V by 6 bases and J by 11 bases, and 13 bases separated the two germline ends. Here the CDR3 DNA reads TGTGCCATCAGCAAAGGTAGTACGGCTTTCTTT. This translates into CAISKGSTAFF.

The rearrangement links TRBV20-1 to TRBJ2-7; TRBD2 aligns across 9 bases. Trimming at V came to 6 bases and at J to 3 bases, leaving 9 bases not matched to a gene. There are 14 residues in the CDR3. The germline V gene has CDR1 DFQATT and CDR2 SNEGSKA (reference sequence). The CDR3 sequence: CSAAGGAPYYEQYF. Written as DNA, the CDR3 is TGCAGTGCCGCGGGAGGGGCCCCATACTACGAGCAGTACTTC.

The chain combines TRBV30 with TRBJ2-7; maybe TRBD1 (5 bases). The V end was cut by 2 bases, the J end by 3 bases, with 11 bases between. Per germline, CDR1 GTSNPN and CDR2 SVGIG (reference sequence). The CDR3 totals 13 residues. The CDR3 region has the DNA TGTGCCTGGAGTTGGGGCGTCGGCTACGAGCAGTACTTC. Its protein product is CAWSWGVGYEQYF.

The chain couples TRBV7-2 to TRBJ1-4, with 7 bases lining up with TRBD1. The CDR3 covers 15 residues. V was clipped by 1 base and J by 7 bases; unmatched bases: 6. CDR1 is SGHTA, CDR2 FQGNSA, per germline. DNA for the CDR3: TGTGCCAGCAGCTTAGTGACAGGGCATGGTGAAAAACTGTTTTTT. Its protein is CASSLVTGHGEKLFF.

V usage is TRBV20-1 and J usage is TRBJ2-5; 7 bases fit TRBD1. The CDR3 runs to 14 residues. Germline V lookup: CDR1 DFQATT, CDR2 SNEGSKA (reference sequence). The J segment lost 0 bases and the V segment lost 3 bases, leaving 4 bases of the junction unmatched. The CDR3 sequence is CSARPGTDQETQYF. CDR3 DNA sequence: TGCAGTGCTAGGCCCGGGACAGACCAAGAGACCCAGTACTTC.

The chain links TRBV12-3 or TRBV12-4 to TRBJ2-5; 8 bases align to TRBD2. J gave up 5 bases and V 3 bases, and 8 bases lay outside the gene matches. The CDR3 sequence is 15 residues long. This chain's CDR3 is CASSLAGGGRETQYF. DNA of the CDR3: TGTGCCAGCAGTTTGGCGGGGGGCGGACGGGAGACCCAGTACTTC.

The CDR3 reads CASSQDRAYEQYF. CDR3 nucleotide sequence: TGCGCCAGCAGCCAAGACAGGGCCTACGAGCAGTACTTC. This chain joins TRBV4-3 and TRBJ2-7; a possible D gene is TRBD1 (5 bases). Per the germline V gene, CDR1 is LGHNA and CDR2 is YSLEER. The CDR3 runs to 13 residues. Between the trimmed V and J ends, which lost 0 bases and 2 bases, there was a span of 5 bases.

The chain combines TRBV23-1 with TRBJ2-3; D might be TRBD1 (5 bases). TRBV23-1 is placed among ORFs of uncertain function. The CDR3 loop spans 14 amino acids. Deletions cut 2 bases from V and 5 bases from J, with 11 bases between. CDR3 loop: CASSQQGSEDTQYF. CDR3 nucleotide sequence: TGCGCCAGCAGTCAACAGGGATCAGAAGATACGCAGTATTTT.

This clonotype was recorded only once. The genes are TRBV20-1 and TRBJ2-7; D ambiguous. Germline V gene sequence: CDR1 DFQATT, CDR2 SNEGSKA (reference sequence). The CDR3 spans 13 residues. V was trimmed by 1 base and J by 7 bases, leaving 14 bases between them. CDR3 loop: CSARGLAYGEQYF. The DNA of the CDR3 is TGCAGTGCTAGAGGTTTGGCGTACGGGGAGCAGTACTTC.

A remark on this clonotype: Germline and junction disagree at one end, which may indicate a read error. The rearrangement joins TRBV12-3 or TRBV12-4 to TRBJ1-2; no firm D call. This CDR3 is 13 amino acids long. The CDR3 is CASSYLRREGPLF. CDR3 bases: TGTGCCAGCAGTTACCTCCGGCGAGAAGGTCCCCTCTTC.

This sequence joins TRBV18 and TRBJ2-5; 9 bases line up with TRBD1. The germline V gene encodes CDR1 KGHSH and CDR2 LQKENI. With 6 bases clipped from V and 5 bases from J, the junction kept 10 bases outside the gene matches. The CDR3 covers 15 residues. CDR3 region: CASSPTGGSGETQYF. In DNA form, the CDR3 reads TGTGCCAGCTCCCCCACAGGGGGCAGTGGGGAGACCCAGTACTTC. Complete variable domain (other parts from reference TRBV18 and TRBJ2-5): NAGVMQNPRHLVRRRGQEARLRCSPMKGHSHVYWYRQLPEEGLKFMVYLQKENIIDESGMPKERFSAEFPKEGPSILRIQQVVRGDSAAYFCASSPTGGSGETQYFGPGTRLLVL.

J is TRBJ2-4 and V is TRBV20-1; TRBD2 matches 7 bases. J gave up 4 bases and V 0 bases, and 3 bases lay outside the gene matches. Germline loops: CDR1 DFQATT, CDR2 SNEGSKA (reference sequence). This CDR3 has 14 residues. The CDR3 spells CSARDGTTKNIQYF. The CDR3 coding sequence is TGCAGTGCTAGAGACGGGACTACTAAAAACATTCAGTACTTC.

The rearrangement links TRBV19 to TRBJ1-2; D is ambiguous. Germline CDR1 and CDR2: LNHDA and SQIVND (reference sequence). This CDR3 spans 15 amino acids. Trimming shortened V by 7 bases and J by 2 bases, and 17 bases separated the two germline ends. The CDR3 region has the DNA TGTGCCAGTACCCGGATGGGGAATACGAACTATGGCTACACCTTC. Residues: CASTRMGNTNYGYTF.

V usage is TRBV6-6 and J usage is TRBJ2-2; tentatively, D is TRBD2 (5 bases). Between the trimmed V and J ends, which lost 2 bases and 4 bases, there was a span of 11 bases. CDR1 is MNHNY and CDR2 is SVGAGI in the germline V gene (reference sequence). The CDR3 is made up of 15 amino acids. CDR3 sequence: CASSYGLGGTGELFF. In DNA form, the CDR3 reads TGTGCCAGCAGTTACGGTTTAGGAGGCACCGGGGAGCTGTTTTTT.

The rearrangement links TRBV20-1 to TRBJ1-6, with TRBD1 matching over 8 bases. The CDR3 sequence is 12 residues long. J lost 13 bases, V lost 5 bases, and 7 bases had no gene match. Per the germline V gene, CDR1 is DFQATT and CDR2 is SNEGSKA (reference sequence). As DNA, the CDR3 is TGCAGTGCTCAAGGACAGGGAAGGCCCCTCCACTTT. Its protein is CSAQGQGRPLHF.

V usage is TRBV2 and J usage is TRBJ2-2, with TRBD2 identical over 13 bases. Germline V gene data show CDR1 as SNHLY and CDR2 as FYNNEI. With V trimmed by 5 bases and J by 2 bases, 8 bases remained unmatched. This CDR3 region has 18 residues. The CDR3 bases are TGTGCCAGCAGTTTTGTGGGACTAGCGGGGCTAAACACCGGGGAGCTGTTTTTT. Translating it yields CASSFVGLAGLNTGELFF.

The V and J genes are TRBV11-3 and TRBJ2-1, with D tentatively TRBD1 (5 bases). With 2 bases removed from V and 0 bases from J, the gap between germline ends came to 8 bases. This CDR3 is 15 amino acids long. Germline V lookup: CDR1 SGHNT, CDR2 YENEEA. In DNA, the CDR3 is TGTGCCAGCAGCTTACAGGGAAGCTCCTACAATGAGCAGTTCTTC. Translating gives CASSLQGSSYNEQFF.

In this sample, this clonotype turned up a few times. The J gene is TRBJ1-2, the V gene TRBV6-2 or TRBV6-3; D remains ambiguous. The CDR3 is 20 amino acids. V dropped 0 bases and J dropped 1 base, with 24 bases sitting between them. Germline V CDR1 and CDR2: MNHEY, SVGEGT. The CDR3 region has the DNA TGTGCCAGCAGTTACTCGCCATCCTGGCAGGAGATCAACCTTAACTATGGCTACACCTTC. It is translated as CASSYSPSWQEINLNYGYTF.

V and J are TRBV3-1 and TRBJ2-3; D unclear. Trimming cost V 1 base and J 0 bases, with 5 bases left between them. The germline gives CDR1 LGHDT, CDR2 YNNKEL (reference sequence). CDR3 length: 14 residues. In DNA, the CDR3 is TGTGCCAGCAGCCAAGGAGGCAGCACAGATACGCAGTATTTT. Its translation: CASSQGGSTDTQYF.

The gene calls are TRBV7-6 and TRBJ2-7; 8 bases align to TRBD1. CDR1 SGHVS and CDR2 FNYEAQ come from the germline V gene. CDR3 length equals 15 residues. The J segment lost 4 bases and the V segment lost 4 bases, leaving 9 bases of the junction unmatched. In nucleotides, the CDR3 is TGTGCCAGCAGCTCCTCCCCCGGACAGGGTTACGAGCAGTACTTC. Translation: CASSSSPGQGYEQYF. Complete variable domain (other parts from reference TRBV7-6 and TRBJ2-7): GAGVSQSPRYKVTKRGQDVALRCDPISGHVSLYWYRQALGQGPEFLTYFNYEAQQDKSGLPNDRFSAERPEGSISTLTIQRTEQRDSAMYRCASSSSPGQGYEQYFGPGTRLTVT.

The CDR3, as DNA: TGCAGTGCCGATACTAGCGGGGGCATTCTGGAGACCCAGTACTTC. It codes for CSADTSGGILETQYF. V gene TRBV20-1 combines with J gene TRBJ2-5; 11 nucleotides match TRBD2. V trimming: 6 bases; J trimming: 5 bases; junction bases outside the gene matches: 11. This CDR3 region has 15 residues. The V gene's germline CDR1 is DFQATT and CDR2 SNEGSKA (reference sequence).

The V and J genes are TRBV2 and TRBJ1-4, with TRBD1 matching 8 bases. Trimming at V came to 6 bases and at J to 8 bases, leaving 8 bases not matched to a gene. CDR1 SNHLY and CDR2 FYNNEI come from the germline V gene. The CDR3 length is 14 residues. The CDR3 coding sequence is TGTGCCAGCAGGGCAGACAGGGGCGTCGAAAAACTGTTTTTT. It is translated as CASRADRGVEKLFF.